The text below deals with one T cell receptor beta chain. The sample comes from a study of T cell responses to AZD1222 COVID-19 vaccine. Profiled with immunoSEQ multiplex PCR; TCRdb holds only in-frame clones, not every one. The sample shows some 150,000 clones, approximately 88% of them seen only once. Germline CDR1 is SGHVS and CDR2 is FQNEAQ. Trimming stripped 6 bases from V and 4 bases from J, with 16 bases between. The CDR3 covers 15 residues. Source: peripheral blood, taken on day 0 of AZD1222 vaccination. The chain carries TRBV7-8 and TRBJ1-3; possibly TRBD1 for D (5 bases). This TCR was recovered from an adult in good health. DNA of the CDR3: TGTGCCAGCAGTCCAGGGAGGTTCGGGGGAAACACCATATATTTT. This gives the protein CASSPGRFGGNTIYF.